This T cell receptor beta chain comes out of a study of response to subunit inactivated influenza vaccine. Notes on the study in general: Authors proposed each seasonal influenza vaccination draws in few new T cells.

As for this clonotype: The antigen is unknown.

Trimming left V 0 bases short and J 6 bases short, with 7 bases between. CDR3 length: 13 residues. In germline, CDR1 is LNHNV, CDR2 YYDKDF (reference sequence). One entry per CDR3 protein, called by TCRdb with MiXCR from the RT-PCR reads. This sample has 450,000 to 600,000 distinct CDR3 sequences; 16% occur once, and the top ten carry approximately 3%. This TCR derives from a man between 45 and 75 years old who received an inactivated influenza vaccine. The input for sequencing was CD4+ T cells sorted from PBMCs, taken less than 30 months after vaccination. The chain couples TRBV15 to TRBJ2-3; D unclear. The CDR3 coding sequence is TGTGCCACCAGCAGAGATTCGGAGGATACGCAGTATTTT. Protein product: CATSRDSEDTQYF.